These 27 T cell receptor beta chains came from one sample sequenced in a study of T cells in tuberculosis. Profiling relied on immunoSEQ multiplex PCR, and the TCRdb table lists in-frame clones only, not all of them. The repertoire includes 37,000 or so clones, about 94% of them detected once, and roughly 12% sits in the top ten. The sequenced material came from PBMCs. These receptors were collected from a donor aged 5-35 years with latent tuberculosis or without tuberculosis infection. Some clones in this sample may be carry-over from other donors' samples.

The chain recombines TRBV11-3 with TRBJ2-5; no clear D. The CDR3 has 15 residues. CDR1 and CDR2 (germline): SGHNT, YENEEA. V was cut by 1 base and J by 1 base, with 10 bases left in between. The CDR3 protein is CASSLGVYSQETQYF. In nucleotides, the CDR3 is TGTGCCAGCAGCTTAGGCGTTTACAGCCAAGAGACCCAGTACTTC.

V gene TRBV4-3 combines with J gene TRBJ2-2; 12 bases align to TRBD1. This CDR3 contains 19 residues. Unmatched junction bases numbered 8, after V lost 0 bases and J lost 3 bases. CDR1 and CDR2 (germline): LGHNA, YSLEER. The CDR3 is CASSQDRDRGPWYTGELFF. The CDR3, as DNA: TGCGCCAGCAGCCAAGATAGGGACAGGGGGCCATGGTACACCGGGGAGCTGTTTTTT.

This chain links TRBV4-2 with TRBJ1-5; maybe TRBD1 (6 bases). Trimming left V 1 base short and J 6 bases short, with 10 bases between. This CDR3 comprises 14 residues. CDR1 LGHNA and CDR2 YNFKEQ come from the germline V gene. The CDR3 sequence is CASSQVKDSQPQHF. CDR3 sequence (DNA): TGTGCCAGCAGCCAAGTTAAGGACAGTCAGCCCCAGCATTTT.

The V call is TRBV20-1, the J call TRBJ1-2; D ambiguous. Looked up from germline, CDR1 is DFQATT and CDR2 is SNEGSKA (reference sequence). V shed 3 bases and J shed 4 bases, with 6 bases lying between them. The CDR3 is made up of 11 amino acids. The CDR3 loop reads CSASWLYGYTF. The CDR3 DNA reads TGCAGTGCTAGCTGGCTCTATGGCTACACCTTC.

V gene TRBV7-9 combines with J gene TRBJ1-5; TRBD1 is a possible D gene (6 bases). Germline-derived CDR1 and CDR2 are SEHNR and FQNEAQ (reference sequence). The CDR3 runs to 15 residues. With 4 bases removed from V and 7 bases from J, the gap between germline ends came to 17 bases. The CDR3 spells CASSSKQGGGQPQHF. CDR3 sequence (DNA): TGTGCCAGCAGCTCTAAACAGGGCGGTGGGCAGCCCCAGCATTTT.

V is TRBV7-2 and J is TRBJ2-1, with 7 bases that match TRBD2. This CDR3 comprises 14 residues. The trim removed 5 bases at V and 5 bases at J, leaving 6 bases unmatched. The germline V gene has CDR1 SGHTA and CDR2 FQGNSA. CDR3: CASSRETSNNEQFF. The CDR3 DNA sequence: TGTGCCAGCAGCCGCGAGACTAGCAACAATGAGCAGTTCTTC.

The chain couples TRBV7-2 to TRBJ2-1; D is ambiguous. V was trimmed by 1 base and J by 0 bases, leaving 10 bases between them. Germline V lookup: CDR1 SGHTA, CDR2 FQGNSA. The CDR3 totals 16 residues. The CDR3 loop reads CASSLGLLYSYNEQFF. CDR3 sequence (DNA): TGTGCCAGCAGCTTAGGACTGCTCTACTCCTACAATGAGCAGTTCTTC.

CDR3 in DNA: TGTGCCAGCAGCATTAGACAGGGGGTTAATAATTCACCCCTCCACTTT. It specifies CASSIRQGVNNSPLHF. The chain is built from TRBV7-8 and TRBJ1-6, with 9 bases identical to TRBD1. From germline, CDR1 is SGHVS and CDR2 FQNEAQ. The CDR3 covers 16 residues. V trimming: 5 bases; J trimming: 5 bases; junction bases outside the gene matches: 7.

This rearrangement joins TRBV4-1 to TRBJ1-1; D ambiguous. The CDR3 has 22 amino acids. CDR1 MGHRA and CDR2 YSYEKL come from the germline V gene. V dropped 0 bases and J dropped 0 bases, with 29 bases sitting between them. The CDR3 protein is CASSQDHPVRALAVSMNTEAFF. The DNA of the CDR3 is TGCGCCAGCAGCCAAGACCACCCGGTGAGGGCGCTGGCAGTCTCCATGAACACTGAAGCTTTCTTT.

The CDR3 sequence is CASSLRAGSYNSPLHF. The CDR3 nucleotides are TGTGCCAGCAGCTTACGGGCGGGGTCCTATAATTCACCCCTCCACTTT. The rearrangement links TRBV7-2 to TRBJ1-6; no firm D call. Germline-derived CDR1 and CDR2 are SGHTA and FQGNSA. The V and J ends lost 2 bases and 1 base respectively, with 9 bases between them. CDR3 size: 16 residues. Supplemented by reference TRBV7-2 and TRBJ1-6, the full variable domain reads GAGVSQSPSNKVTEKGKDVELRCDPISGHTALYWYRQSLGQGLEFLIYFQGNSAPDKSGLPSDRFSAERTGGSVSTLTIQRTQQEDSAVYLCASSLRAGSYNSPLHFGNGTRLTVT.

V usage is TRBV10-3 and J usage is TRBJ1-3; 7 nucleotides align to TRBD1. Germline lookup yields CDR1 ENHRY and CDR2 SYGVKD. After removal of 2 bases from V and 4 bases from J, the junction contained 5 bases not matched to a gene. The CDR3 spans 15 residues. CDR3 coding DNA: TGTGCCATCAGTGAGCCTAGGGACAGCGGAAACACCATATATTTT. Its translation is CAISEPRDSGNTIYF.

This chain joins TRBV7-2 and TRBJ2-1; possibly TRBD1 for D (5 bases). From germline, CDR1 is SGHTA and CDR2 FQGNSA. V was pared by 1 base and J by 0 bases, with 7 bases between. The CDR3 covers 15 residues. CDR3 residues: CASSLVGASYNEQFF. Written as DNA, the CDR3 is TGTGCCAGCAGCTTAGTAGGGGCCTCCTACAATGAGCAGTTCTTC.

The J gene is TRBJ2-1, the V gene TRBV4-1; D is undetermined. The V gene's germline CDR1 is MGHRA and CDR2 YSYEKL. Trimming took 3 bases from V and 4 from J, leaving 16 bases between them. The CDR3 has 16 residues. The CDR3: CASSHPPGRLYNEQFF. The CDR3 DNA follows: TGCGCCAGCAGCCACCCCCCGGGTAGATTATACAATGAGCAGTTCTTC.

This rearrangement joins TRBV5-1 to TRBJ1-2; tentatively, D is TRBD1 (6 bases). Germline CDR1 and CDR2: SGHRS and YFSETQ. This CDR3 comprises 17 residues. Trimming took 1 base from V and 0 from J, leaving 16 bases between them. The CDR3 nucleotides read TGCGCCAGCAGCTTGTCGAGGCAGGGGAAGGCTAACTATGGCTACACCTTC. It encodes CASSLSRQGKANYGYTF.

The V and J genes are TRBV11-2 and TRBJ2-3; TRBD2 aligns across 9 bases. This CDR3 is 15 amino acids long. Trimming removed 2 bases from V and 5 bases from J; junction bases left unmatched: 5. Per germline, CDR1 SGHAT and CDR2 FQNNGV. CDR3 region: CASSLNGGGEDTQYF. CDR3 DNA sequence: TGTGCCAGCAGCTTAAATGGCGGGGGGGAAGATACGCAGTATTTT. Full variable domain (rest looked up from reference TRBV11-2 and TRBJ2-3): EAGVAQSPRYKIIEKRQSVAFWCNPISGHATLYWYQQILGQGPKLLIQFQNNGVVDDSQLPKDRFSAERLKGVDSTLKIQPAKLEDSAVYLCASSLNGGGEDTQYFGPGTRLTVL.

This rearrangement joins TRBV6-4 to TRBJ2-3, with D maybe TRBD1 (6 bases). Trimming pared 4 bases from V and 2 bases from J, leaving 10 bases between. The CDR3 contains 14 residues. CDR1 and CDR2 (germline): MRHNA, SNTAGT. The CDR3 DNA is TGTGCCAGCAGTGTCCGGGACAACACAGATACGCAGTATTTT. Translating gives CASSVRDNTDTQYF.

This clone occurred a few times. The gene calls are TRBV7-2 and TRBJ2-2; 8 nucleotides agree with TRBD1. From germline, CDR1 is SGHTA and CDR2 FQGNSA. The V gene end was trimmed by 4 bases and the J gene end by 4 bases; junction bases not matched to a gene: 8. This CDR3 region has 16 residues. Written as DNA, the CDR3 is TGTGCCAGCAGCTCGCAGGGGGCGTCCGTCACCGGGGAGCTGTTTTTT. Translating gives CASSSQGASVTGELFF.

This rearrangement joins TRBV6-6 to TRBJ1-2; D is ambiguous. The V and J ends lost 0 bases and 0 bases respectively, with 8 bases between them. This CDR3 is built from 15 residues. Per the germline V gene, CDR1 is MNHNY and CDR2 is SVGAGI (reference sequence). This CDR3 is CASSYSLSTNYGYTF. In DNA, the CDR3 is TGTGCCAGCAGTTACTCGTTAAGCACTAACTATGGCTACACCTTC.

This chain connects TRBV30 to TRBJ1-2; tentative D call: TRBD1 (5 bases). The CDR3 runs 13 residues. Looked up from germline, CDR1 is GTSNPN and CDR2 is SVGIG (reference sequence). V was clipped by 0 bases and J by 7 bases, with 12 bases between them. As DNA, the CDR3 is TGTGCCTGGAGTGTAGGGGAACGAGGTGGCTACACCTTC. This gives the protein CAWSVGERGGYTF.

The chain has TRBV11-3 and TRBJ2-1, with 14 bases aligning to TRBD2. The CDR3 is 15 residues long. The V and J ends lost 5 bases and 9 bases, in that order; junction bases with no gene match: 6. Per germline, CDR1 SGHNT and CDR2 YENEEA. DNA for the CDR3: TGTGCCAGCAGCGCCGCCGGGACTAGCGGGGGTGAGCAGTTCTTC. Protein product: CASSAAGTSGGEQFF.

The chain recombines TRBV5-5 with TRBJ1-5; D perhaps matches TRBD1 (6 bases). The CDR3 consists of 14 residues. Trimming removed 0 bases at V and 6 bases at J, with 10 bases between. CDR1 and CDR2 (germline): SGHKS, YYEKEE (reference sequence). CDR3 bases: TGTGCCAGCAGCTTGGGGGGGGGCGGTCAGCCCCAGCATTTT. Amino acid sequence: CASSLGGGGQPQHF.

V and J are TRBV7-9 and TRBJ2-3, with a tentative D call TRBD2 (5 bases). This CDR3 has 16 amino acids. Germline V CDR1 and CDR2: SEHNR, FQNEAQ (reference sequence). V lost 5 bases and J 0 bases, leaving 15 bases between the germline ends. The CDR3 protein is CASSLPGITSTDTQYF. Written as DNA, the CDR3 is TGTGCCAGCAGCCTACCGGGAATAACTAGCACAGATACGCAGTATTTT.

The J gene is TRBJ1-1, the V gene TRBV4-1; 8 positions agree with TRBD1. The V gene's germline CDR1 is MGHRA and CDR2 YSYEKL. Trimming cost V 2 bases and J 11 bases; bases outside gene matches: 13. The CDR3 runs to 15 residues. CDR3 amino acids: CASSQSDRAGRTAFF. Written as DNA, the CDR3 is TGCGCCAGCAGCCAATCGGACAGGGCCGGTCGGACCGCTTTCTTT.

This clone was observed a few times. The CDR3 is CASSTLDSGANVLTF. As DNA, the CDR3 is TGTGCCAGCAGTACCCTAGACTCTGGGGCCAACGTCCTGACTTTC. The J gene is TRBJ2-6, the V gene TRBV27; D is ambiguous. Germline V lookup: CDR1 MNHEY, CDR2 SMNVEV (reference sequence). Trimming took off 5 bases at V and 0 bases at J, with 8 bases between the two ends. There are 15 residues in the CDR3.

The rearrangement uses TRBV19 and TRBJ1-2; D remains ambiguous. The germline V and J ends were trimmed by 3 bases and 2 bases, with 13 bases remaining between them. Germline lookup yields CDR1 LNHDA and CDR2 SQIVND (reference sequence). The CDR3 is made up of 15 amino acids. The CDR3 DNA reads TGTGCCAGTAGTATTCGGAGGCCGGTGAACTATGGCTACACCTTC. Protein product: CASSIRRPVNYGYTF. The full variable domain, completed using reference TRBV19 and TRBJ1-2, is DGGITQSPKYLFRKEGQNVTLSCEQNLNHDAMYWYRQDPGQGLRLIYYSQIVNDFQKGDIAEGYSVSREKKESFPLTVTSAQKNPTAFYLCASSIRRPVNYGYTFGSGTRLTVV.

The chain combines TRBV5-4 with TRBJ1-4; D not certain. The CDR3 consists of 13 residues. Germline assignment: CDR1 SGHNT and CDR2 YYREEE (reference sequence). With 1 base removed from V and 5 bases from J, the gap between germline ends came to 6 bases. CDR3 nucleotide sequence: TGTGCCAGCAGCTTGCGGGGAAATGAAAAACTGTTTTTT. Translation gives CASSLRGNEKLFF.

The chain carries TRBV4-3 and TRBJ2-2; TRBD2 matches at 10 bases. The CDR3 contains 18 residues. Looked up from germline, CDR1 is LGHNA and CDR2 is YSLEER. With 0 bases clipped from V and 4 bases from J, the junction kept 8 bases outside the gene matches. CDR3 in amino acids: CASSQDRLAGVSTGELFF. CDR3 DNA sequence: TGCGCCAGCAGCCAAGATCGGCTAGCGGGGGTTTCCACCGGGGAGCTGTTTTTT.